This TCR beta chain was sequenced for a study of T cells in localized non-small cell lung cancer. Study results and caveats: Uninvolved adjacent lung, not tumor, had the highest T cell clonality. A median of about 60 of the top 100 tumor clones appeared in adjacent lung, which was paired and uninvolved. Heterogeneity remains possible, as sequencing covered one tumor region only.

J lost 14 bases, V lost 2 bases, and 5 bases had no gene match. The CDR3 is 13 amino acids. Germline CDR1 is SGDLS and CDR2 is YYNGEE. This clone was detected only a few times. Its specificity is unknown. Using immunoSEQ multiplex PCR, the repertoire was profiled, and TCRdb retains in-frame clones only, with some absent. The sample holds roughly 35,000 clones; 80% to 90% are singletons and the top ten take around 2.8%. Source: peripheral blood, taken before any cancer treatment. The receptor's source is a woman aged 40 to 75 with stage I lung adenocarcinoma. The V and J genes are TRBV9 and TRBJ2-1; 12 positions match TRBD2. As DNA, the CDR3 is TGTGCCAGCAGCGTGGAGACTAGCGGGAGAGAGTTCTTC. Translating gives CASSVETSGREFF. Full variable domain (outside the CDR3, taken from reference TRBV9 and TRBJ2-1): DSGVTQTPKHLITATGQRVTLRCSPRSGDLSVYWYQQSLDQGLQFLIQYYNGEERAKGNILERFSAQQFPDLHSELNLSSLELGDSALYFCASSVETSGREFFGPGTRLTVL.